The 14 T cell receptor beta chains listed next were all sequenced from one sample in a study of glioma-infiltrating T cells after dendritic cell vaccination (dated by TCRdb to 2016 to 2018). Libraries were made using the immunoSEQ multiplex PCR assay. This immuneACCESS table, as held by TCRdb, lists in-frame sequences with V and J called but not all clones. Of the missing ones, under half trace to an unresolved V gene in checked studies; the others have no known cause. The sample contains just over 95,000 clones, about 80% of them found a single time. The ten largest make up over 5% of the sample. Here the sequenced sample was blood, taken before dendritic cell vaccination. The receptors were sampled from a human donor with glioblastoma.

This clone came up once. The chain has TRBV29-1 and TRBJ2-1, with 12 bases matching TRBD2. The CDR3 covers 14 residues. J gave up 9 bases and V 5 bases, and 8 bases lay outside the gene matches. Germline V gene sequence: CDR1 SQVTM, CDR2 ANQGSEA. DNA of the CDR3: TGCAGCGTTCCTGCTAGCGGGGGGGCCGGTGAGCAGTTCTTC. Translating gives CSVPASGGAGEQFF.

The genes are TRBV29-1 and TRBJ2-3, with D uncertain. Germline V gene lookup returns CDR1 SQVTM and CDR2 ANQGSEA. This CDR3 has 14 residues. Trimming left V 6 bases short and J 6 bases short, with 19 bases between. The CDR3: CSVLAGRGRDTQYF. CDR3 coding DNA: TGCAGCGTCCTCGCCGGTCGCGGAAGGGATACGCAGTATTTT.

CDR3 DNA sequence: TGCGCCAGCAGCCAAGATAAGGGGCTGAACACTGAAGCTTTCTTT. Residues: CASSQDKGLNTEAFF. The chain couples TRBV4-1 to TRBJ1-1; possible D gene TRBD1, 5 bases. In germline, CDR1 is MGHRA, CDR2 YSYEKL. The CDR3 runs to 15 residues. Trimming took 0 bases from V and 0 from J, leaving 8 bases between them.

This CDR3 is CAITGGRGYEQYF. The CDR3 DNA reads as TGTGCCATCACGGGGGGCAGGGGCTACGAGCAGTACTTC. The V call is TRBV28, the J call TRBJ2-7, with D possibly TRBD2 on 7 matching bases. CDR3 length: 13 amino acids. The germline V and J ends were trimmed by 10 bases and 3 bases, with 16 bases remaining between them. Germline V CDR1 and CDR2: MDHEN, SYDVKM.

V and J are TRBV29-1 and TRBJ2-1, with no clear D. In germline, CDR1 is SQVTM, CDR2 ANQGSEA. V lost 8 bases and J 0 bases, leaving 8 bases between the germline ends. The CDR3 runs to 12 residues. The CDR3 here is CSSSYSYNEQFF. The DNA for the CDR3 is TGCAGCTCGAGTTACTCCTACAATGAGCAGTTCTTC.

This rearrangement joins TRBV5-5 to TRBJ1-1; D is ambiguous. In germline, CDR1 is SGHKS, CDR2 YYEKEE (reference sequence). The CDR3 totals 13 residues. V lost 2 bases and J lost 2, with 7 bases in between. CDR3 residues: CASSFQSNTEAFF. CDR3 coding DNA: TGTGCCAGCAGCTTTCAATCAAACACTGAAGCTTTCTTT.

V gene TRBV28 combines with J gene TRBJ2-7; unclear D gene. There are 15 residues in the CDR3. Germline V CDR1 and CDR2: MDHEN, SYDVKM. Trimming pared 6 bases from V and 4 bases from J, leaving 19 bases between. The CDR3 DNA reads TGTGCCAGCAGCCATCAGTTACAGAAACAGTACGAGCAGTACTTC. Protein product: CASSHQLQKQYEQYF.

This sequence joins TRBV27 and TRBJ1-1, with D uncertain. Trimming stripped 5 bases from V and 0 bases from J, with 13 bases between. The CDR3 totals 15 residues. CDR1 MNHEY and CDR2 SMNVEV come from the germline V gene (reference sequence). For the CDR3, the DNA is TGTGCCAGCAGTCTCCGAGCGGACCTGAACACTGAAGCTTTCTTT. Translating it yields CASSLRADLNTEAFF.

The rearrangement links TRBV27 to TRBJ2-3; tentatively, D is TRBD1 (5 bases). Trimming cost V 5 bases and J 7 bases, with 19 bases left between them. The CDR3 is made up of 15 amino acids. CDR1 and CDR2 (germline): MNHEY, SMNVEV (reference sequence). The CDR3 DNA reads TGTGCCAGCAGTGTGTCAGGGTTTGTTACAAATACGCAGTATTTT. Translating gives CASSVSGFVTNTQYF.

The gene calls are TRBV2 and TRBJ2-3, with 11 nucleotides matching TRBD2. CDR1 and CDR2 from the germline V gene are SNHLY and FYNNEI. With V trimmed by 6 bases and J by 5 bases, 7 bases remained unmatched. This CDR3 is built from 15 residues. The CDR3 nucleotides read TGTGCCAGCAGCAAACTAGCGGGAGCTGGAGATACGCAGTATTTT. Translation gives CASSKLAGAGDTQYF.

As for this clone: Germline is not matched at one junction end, which may reflect a read error. The chain joins TRBV30 to TRBJ2-3; 12 bases align to TRBD2. Germline CDR1 and CDR2: GTSNPN and SVGIG (reference sequence). The CDR3 is 13 residues long. CDR3 in DNA: TGTGCCTGGAGACCGGATCTAGCGGGGGGGGCATCTTTT. Encoded protein: CAWRPDLAGGASF.

This sequence joins TRBV6-1 and TRBJ2-5; D possibly corresponds to TRBD2 (7 bases). The germline V gene has CDR1 MNHNS and CDR2 SASEGT. V shed 5 bases and J shed 4 bases, with 17 bases lying between them. CDR3 length: 15 residues. The CDR3 spells CASSPRTAGTETQYF. Written as DNA, the CDR3 is TGTGCCAGCAGTCCTAGGACAGCGGGGACAGAGACCCAGTACTTC.

This clone was seen only once. V gene TRBV19 combines with J gene TRBJ2-3; 8 nucleotides align to TRBD1. There are 17 residues in the CDR3. V was pared by 6 bases and J by 2 bases, with 13 bases of the junction left unmatched. Per the germline V gene, CDR1 is LNHDA and CDR2 is SQIVND (reference sequence). CDR3 region: CASSPGGRRFLTDTQYF. The CDR3 DNA is TGTGCCAGTAGCCCAGGGGGCAGACGCTTTCTCACAGATACGCAGTATTTT.

This sequence joins TRBV4-1 and TRBJ2-1; possible D gene TRBD2, 5 bases. V gave up 1 base and J gave up 0 bases, with 13 bases separating them. The CDR3 extends over 17 amino acids. CDR1 and CDR2 (germline): MGHRA, YSYEKL. The CDR3 here is CASSQVPRGFSYNEQFF. The DNA of the CDR3 is TGCGCCAGCAGCCAAGTCCCCCGCGGGTTCTCCTACAATGAGCAGTTCTTC.